These 17 T cell receptor beta chains were sequenced from one sample in a study of T cell repertoires in cytomegalovirus infection. MiXCR was run by TCRdb on the reads, yielding one entry per CDR3 protein. In the table there are approximately 170,000 distinct CDR3 sequences, 15% to 20% of which are singletons. Sequences were obtained from CD8+ T cells from PBMCs. These receptor sequences come from a human donor in good health (CMV status not recorded). Some clones in this sample may be carry-over from other donors' samples.

The V gene is TRBV7-2, the J gene TRBJ1-4; 7 nucleotides agree with TRBD1. The trim removed 3 bases at V and 4 bases at J, leaving 5 bases unmatched. This CDR3 region has 15 residues. The germline V gene has CDR1 SGHTA and CDR2 FQGNSA. The CDR3 sequence: CASSFTDRDNEKLFF. The CDR3 DNA reads as TGTGCCAGCAGCTTCACCGACAGGGATAATGAAAAACTGTTTTTT.

In this sample, this clonotype turned up a few times. The chain couples TRBV7-2 to TRBJ2-7; 9 bases line up with TRBD1. Trimming at V came to 8 bases and at J to 6 bases, leaving 5 bases not matched to a gene. The CDR3 contains 12 residues. Germline assignment: CDR1 SGHTA and CDR2 FQGNSA. CDR3 loop: CASRQGGPEQYF. For the CDR3, the DNA is TGTGCCAGCCGACAGGGGGGTCCCGAGCAGTACTTC.

The rearrangement uses TRBV2 and TRBJ2-2; D is possibly TRBD1 (6 bases). CDR1 and CDR2 from the germline V gene are SNHLY and FYNNEI. Trimming stripped 6 bases from V and 7 bases from J, with 12 bases between. This CDR3 has 13 amino acids. The CDR3, as DNA: TGTGCCAGCAGGGACAGTCGGGACGGGGAGCTGTTTTTT. Residues: CASRDSRDGELFF.

This clonotype was observed a handful of times. The rearrangement joins TRBV28 to TRBJ1-5; D remains ambiguous. The CDR3 consists of 16 residues. Germline loops: CDR1 MDHEN, CDR2 SYDVKM. V lost 2 bases, J lost 5 bases, and 16 bases lay in between. The CDR3 nucleotides read TGTGCCAGCAGTTTAAGTATAGTGAACAACCATCAGCCCCAGCATTTT. It translates to CASSLSIVNNHQPQHF. Combining the CDR3 with reference TRBV28 and TRBJ1-5 gives the whole variable domain DVKVTQSSRYLVKRTGEKVFLECVQDMDHENMFWYRQDPGLGLRLIYFSYDVKMKEKGDIPEGYSVSREKKERFSLILESASTNQTSMYLCASSLSIVNNHQPQHFGDGTRLSIL.

There are many counts of this clonotype. This chain links TRBV7-2 with TRBJ2-7, with D hard to call. Trimming pared 5 bases from V and 2 bases from J, leaving 4 bases between. The CDR3 extends over 11 amino acids. Germline CDR1 reads SGHTA; CDR2 reads FQGNSA. The CDR3 nucleotides are TGTGCCAGCAGCACAGCCTACGAGCAGTACTTC. Residues: CASSTAYEQYF.

This clonotype was seen a handful of times. This CDR3 reads CASRPLLAGYTGELFF. CDR3 DNA sequence: TGTGCCAGCAGGCCCCTTCTGGCGGGATACACCGGGGAGCTGTTTTTT. V and J are TRBV6-2 or TRBV6-3 and TRBJ2-2; TRBD2 is a possible D gene (6 bases). The CDR3 is made up of 16 amino acids. CDR1 is MNHEY and CDR2 is SVGEGT in the germline V gene. Trimming cost V 6 bases and J 3 bases, with 17 bases left between them.

The chain is built from TRBV6-2 or TRBV6-3 and TRBJ2-1, with TRBD1 matching 7 bases. The CDR3 covers 14 residues. The J segment lost 7 bases and the V segment lost 5 bases, leaving 8 bases of the junction unmatched. The germline gives CDR1 MNHEY, CDR2 SVGEGT. Here the CDR3 DNA reads TGTGCCAGCAGTCAGAGGACAGGTGGGAATGAGCAGTTCTTC. Protein product: CASSQRTGGNEQFF.

This clonotype was seen a handful of times. V is TRBV27 and J is TRBJ2-1; TRBD2 matches 7 bases. Losses at the gene ends were 8 bases for V and 6 bases for J; bases not matched to a gene: 7. The germline V gene encodes CDR1 MNHEY and CDR2 SMNVEV (reference sequence). The CDR3 runs 13 residues. CDR3 loop: CASGLGGTNEQFF. CDR3 nucleotides: TGTGCCAGCGGACTAGGCGGAACCAATGAGCAGTTCTTC.

This clonotype was seen a few times. V gene TRBV7-6 combines with J gene TRBJ2-7; D ambiguous. Per germline, CDR1 SGHVS and CDR2 FNYEAQ. Trimming pared 2 bases from V and 4 bases from J, leaving 3 bases between. CDR3 length: 11 amino acids. The CDR3 protein is CASSLQYEQYF. CDR3 coding DNA: TGTGCCAGCAGCTTACAATACGAGCAGTACTTC.

DNA for the CDR3: TGTGCCAGCAGCTTAGAAGCGGGAGGCGGAGATACGCAGTATTTT. Encoded protein: CASSLEAGGGDTQYF. The chain employs TRBV7-2 and TRBJ2-3, with TRBD2 matching 9 bases. J was trimmed by 5 bases and V by 1 base; bases with no gene match: 4. Germline assignment: CDR1 SGHTA and CDR2 FQGNSA. The CDR3 length is 15 residues.

This clonotype was recorded only once. This chain joins TRBV9 and TRBJ2-6; D may correspond to TRBD1 or TRBD2 (5 bases each). The CDR3 is 17 residues long. V was trimmed by 3 bases and J by 0 bases, leaving 13 bases between them. Germline V gives CDR1 SGDLS, CDR2 YYNGEE. The CDR3 region is CASSAPGPRSGANVLTF. CDR3 coding DNA: TGTGCCAGCAGCGCCCCGGGACCTCGCTCTGGGGCCAACGTCCTGACTTTC.

This clonotype has a count of ten or more. In DNA, the CDR3 is TGTGCCAGCAGCTCAGGTGGGGTCAGGGAGACCCAGTACTTC. Amino acid sequence: CASSSGGVRETQYF. This chain joins TRBV7-9 and TRBJ2-5, with no clear D. CDR3 length equals 14 residues. Germline V gene lookup returns CDR1 SEHNR and CDR2 FQNEAQ (reference sequence). V was shortened by 4 bases and J by 5 bases, with 14 bases between the two germline ends.

The sample holds a few counts of this clonotype. V gene TRBV6-2 or TRBV6-3 combines with J gene TRBJ2-7; D may be TRBD2 (6 bases). Between the trimmed V and J ends, which lost 2 bases and 3 bases, there was a span of 11 bases. Germline lookup yields CDR1 MNHEY and CDR2 SVGEGT. CDR3 size: 14 residues. CDR3 loop: CASSYAGPIYEQYF. DNA of the CDR3: TGTGCCAGCAGTTACGCGGGACCTATCTACGAGCAGTACTTC.

The V gene is TRBV28, the J gene TRBJ2-1; 7 nucleotides line up with TRBD2. This CDR3 region has 15 residues. Germline assignment: CDR1 MDHEN and CDR2 SYDVKM. The V gene end was trimmed by 5 bases and the J gene end by 6 bases; junction bases not matched to a gene: 10. This chain's CDR3 is CASSTVGEGLNEQFF. The DNA for the CDR3 is TGTGCCAGCAGTACGGTGGGGGAGGGCCTCAATGAGCAGTTCTTC.

The gene calls are TRBV6-6 and TRBJ1-2, with 7 nucleotides matching TRBD1. V gave up 2 bases and J gave up 6 bases; unmatched junction bases: 12. Germline CDR1 and CDR2: MNHNY and SVGAGI (reference sequence). This CDR3 is built from 16 residues. The CDR3 here is CASSYTLGRGSDGYTF. CDR3 DNA: TGTGCCAGCAGTTACACCCTCGGCAGGGGGAGCGATGGCTACACCTTC.

V is TRBV7-3 and J is TRBJ2-1, with TRBD2 identical over 10 bases. After removal of 6 bases from V and 5 bases from J, the junction contained 4 bases not matched to a gene. The germline V gene has CDR1 SGHTA and CDR2 FQGTGA. The CDR3 has 14 amino acids. CDR3 sequence (DNA): TGTGCCAGCAGACATAGCGGGGGGAACAATGAGCAGTTCTTC. Protein sequence: CASRHSGGNNEQFF.

The chain carries TRBV28 and TRBJ2-7; D uncertain. The CDR3 runs 12 residues. Trimming shortened V by 3 bases and J by 6 bases, and 9 bases separated the two germline ends. Germline CDR1 reads MDHEN; CDR2 reads SYDVKM. This chain's CDR3 is CASSFVPLEQYF. The DNA for the CDR3 is TGTGCCAGCAGTTTTGTCCCCCTCGAGCAGTACTTC.